A single sample gave rise to the 14 T cell receptor beta chains below, sequenced in a study of cytomegalovirus exposure and HLA in healthy donors. The PCR had 60 Vbeta and 13 Jbeta primers. Here immunoSEQ multiplex PCR was the method, and the copy in TCRdb shows in-frame clones only, minus some. The sample includes around 110,000 clones, approximately 70% of them seen just once. The sequenced sample was PBMCs. The receptors come from a man aged 18 to 30 in good health and CMV-seronegative.

This clone was recorded a few times. The genes are TRBV6-6 and TRBJ1-2; the match to TRBD1 covers 8 bases. The V segment lost 2 bases and the J segment 5 bases; nucleotides outside the gene matches: 7. The CDR3 runs 15 residues. CDR1 and CDR2 (germline): MNHNY, SVGAGI (reference sequence). CDR3 in amino acids: CASSYAEDRVYGYTF. The CDR3, as DNA: TGTGCCAGCAGTTACGCCGAGGACAGGGTGTATGGCTACACCTTC.

The chain links TRBV7-6 to TRBJ2-7; D not certain. The germline CDR1 and CDR2 sequences are SGHVS and FNYEAQ. This CDR3 is 14 amino acids long. The ends were cut back, 5 bases at V and 2 bases at J, with 13 bases in the middle. This CDR3 reads CASSPTKSPYEQYF. The DNA for the CDR3 is TGTGCCAGCAGCCCAACCAAAAGCCCCTACGAGCAGTACTTC. The full variable domain, with the rest looked up from reference TRBV7-6 and TRBJ2-7, is GAGVSQSPRYKVTKRGQDVALRCDPISGHVSLYWYRQALGQGPEFLTYFNYEAQQDKSGLPNDRFSAERPEGSISTLTIQRTEQRDSAMYRCASSPTKSPYEQYFGPGTRLTVT.

This clone turned up a few times. V is TRBV15 and J is TRBJ2-3; the D gene is possibly TRBD2 (6 bases). Deletions cut 0 bases from V and 4 bases from J, with 14 bases between. Germline loops: CDR1 LNHNV, CDR2 YYDKDF (reference sequence). The CDR3 spans 16 residues. CDR3 coding DNA: TGTGCCACCAGCAGAGATCTCGGGAGCTGGGCAGATACGCAGTATTTT. This codes for CATSRDLGSWADTQYF.

This chain connects TRBV4-2 to TRBJ2-7; D gene ambiguous. V was pared by 0 bases and J by 9 bases, with 15 bases between. The CDR3 is made up of 14 amino acids. Germline V gene sequence: CDR1 LGHNA, CDR2 YNFKEQ. The CDR3 DNA reads TGTGCCAGCAGCCAAGATCTCGGTACTCACGCGCAGTACTTC. Its translation: CASSQDLGTHAQYF.

The rearrangement joins TRBV19 to TRBJ2-1, with D perhaps TRBD2 (6 bases). V lost 3 bases and J lost 15, with 18 bases in between. In germline, CDR1 is LNHDA, CDR2 SQIVND (reference sequence). CDR3 length: 13 amino acids. The CDR3 sequence is CASSIPPSAWRFF. CDR3 sequence (DNA): TGTGCCAGTAGTATCCCCCCTAGCGCCTGGCGGTTCTTC.

This chain uses TRBV9 with TRBJ2-3; 7 bases map to TRBD2. The germline V gene encodes CDR1 SGDLS and CDR2 YYNGEE. The CDR3 contains 13 residues. Trimming removed 3 bases from V and 6 bases from J; junction bases left unmatched: 4. Here the CDR3 DNA reads TGTGCCAGCAGCGCTTGGGGGGGGGATACGCAGTATTTT. This codes for CASSAWGGDTQYF.

To note about this clone: Other DNA sequences from this sample encode an identical CDR3 as well. The chain has TRBV15 and TRBJ2-5; TRBD1 matches at 10 bases. Unmatched junction bases numbered 0, after V lost 3 bases and J lost 2 bases. CDR3 length: 14 amino acids. Looked up from germline, CDR1 is LNHNV and CDR2 is YYDKDF (reference sequence). CDR3 nucleotides: TGTGCCACCAGCAGGGGACAGGGGCAAGAGACCCAGTACTTC. Translation: CATSRGQGQETQYF. Supplemented by reference TRBV15 and TRBJ2-5, the full variable domain reads DAMVIQNPRYQVTQFGKPVTLSCSQTLNHNVMYWYQQKSSQAPKLLFHYYDKDFNNEADTPDNFQSRRPNTSFCFLDIRSPGLGDTAMYLCATSRGQGQETQYFGPGTRLLVL.

The chain has TRBV9 and TRBJ2-2; 14 nucleotides agree with TRBD2. The V and J ends lost 3 bases and 4 bases, in that order; junction bases with no gene match: 5. The V gene's germline CDR1 is SGDLS and CDR2 YYNGEE. The CDR3 consists of 17 residues. CDR3 in amino acids: CASSGLAGGVSTGELFF. CDR3 DNA: TGTGCCAGCAGCGGACTAGCGGGAGGGGTTAGCACCGGGGAGCTGTTTTTT.

V usage is TRBV9 and J usage is TRBJ1-2; TRBD1 matches 9 bases. V was clipped by 4 bases and J by 0 bases; unmatched bases: 4. Per germline, CDR1 SGDLS and CDR2 YYNGEE. CDR3 length: 15 amino acids. DNA of the CDR3: TGTGCCAGCAGCCTGGGACAGGGCCCTAACTATGGCTACACCTTC. Translating gives CASSLGQGPNYGYTF. Full variable domain (outside the CDR3, taken from reference TRBV9 and TRBJ1-2): DSGVTQTPKHLITATGQRVTLRCSPRSGDLSVYWYQQSLDQGLQFLIQYYNGEERAKGNILERFSAQQFPDLHSELNLSSLELGDSALYFCASSLGQGPNYGYTFGSGTRLTVV.

V gene TRBV5-6 combines with J gene TRBJ1-1, with no clear D. CDR1 is SGHDT and CDR2 is YYEEEE in the germline V gene. V was shortened by 2 bases and J by 2 bases, with 13 bases between the two germline ends. The CDR3 runs to 15 residues. The CDR3 DNA is TGTGCCAGCAGCTTCAGGATCGGCGTAAACACTGAAGCTTTCTTT. It yields the protein CASSFRIGVNTEAFF.

The CDR3 DNA sequence: TGTGCCAGTAGTAAGGCGGGGGTAACGCAGTATTTT. This translates into CASSKAGVTQYF. The genes are TRBV19 and TRBJ2-3; 7 nucleotides line up with TRBD2. Germline loops: CDR1 LNHDA, CDR2 SQIVND (reference sequence). Trimming took 4 bases from V and 9 from J; bases not matched to a gene: 4. The CDR3 is 12 residues long.

This clone has a handful of counts. The CDR3 loop is CASSRDRGVLEQYF. The CDR3 nucleotides are TGTGCCAGTAGCCGGGACAGGGGGGTTTTGGAGCAGTACTTC. The chain carries TRBV19 and TRBJ2-7; 11 positions match TRBD1. This CDR3 has 14 amino acids. V lost 6 bases, J lost 7 bases, and 8 bases stayed unmatched. Per germline, CDR1 LNHDA and CDR2 SQIVND (reference sequence).

The gene calls are TRBV4-2 and TRBJ2-5; D gene uncertain. The CDR3 loop spans 14 amino acids. V was clipped by 1 base and J by 2 bases, with 8 bases between them. The V gene's germline CDR1 is LGHNA and CDR2 YNFKEQ. DNA for the CDR3: TGTGCCAGCAGCCAAGGGGCAGCACAAGAGACCCAGTACTTC. As protein: CASSQGAAQETQYF.

This chain connects TRBV6-1 to TRBJ2-7; tentatively, D is TRBD1 (6 bases). This CDR3 has 15 residues. V gave up 6 bases and J gave up 6 bases, with 21 bases separating them. The V gene's germline CDR1 is MNHNS and CDR2 SASEGT. The CDR3 loop reads CASRPTPDRIPEQYF. CDR3 DNA sequence: TGTGCCAGCAGGCCCACCCCTGACAGGATACCCGAGCAGTACTTC.